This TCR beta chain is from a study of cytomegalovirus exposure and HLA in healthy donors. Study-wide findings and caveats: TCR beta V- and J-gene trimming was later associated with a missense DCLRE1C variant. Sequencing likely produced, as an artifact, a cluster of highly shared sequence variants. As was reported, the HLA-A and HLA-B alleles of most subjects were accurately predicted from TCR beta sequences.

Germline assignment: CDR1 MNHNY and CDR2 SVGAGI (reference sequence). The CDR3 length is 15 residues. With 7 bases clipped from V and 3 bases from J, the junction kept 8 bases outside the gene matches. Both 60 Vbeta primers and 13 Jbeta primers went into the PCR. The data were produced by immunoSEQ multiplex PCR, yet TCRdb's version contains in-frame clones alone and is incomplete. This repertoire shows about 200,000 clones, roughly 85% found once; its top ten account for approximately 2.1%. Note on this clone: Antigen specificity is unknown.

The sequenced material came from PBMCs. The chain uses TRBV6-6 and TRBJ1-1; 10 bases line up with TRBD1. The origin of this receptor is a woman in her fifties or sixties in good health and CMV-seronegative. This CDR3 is CASIPSGQGYTEAFF. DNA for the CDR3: TGTGCCAGCATCCCGTCGGGACAGGGGTACACTGAAGCTTTCTTT.